This entry features one T cell receptor (beta chain) sequence. Its cognate antigen is unknown. The entry originates in a study of CD8+ T cells in alopecia areata. Findings and limits, study-wide: Patients displayed less clarity in TCR sharing than mice, a finding possibly related to HLA. Clonality was higher in lesional than normal scalp, especially in alopecia totalis/universalis.

CD4+ cells belonging to roughly 5 patients, who were in the biomarker study, were further sorted into CD25+CD127- cells. The CDR3 spans 11 residues. The germline V gene has CDR1 MNHNY and CDR2 SVGAGI (reference sequence). The ends were cut back, 4 bases at V and 12 bases at J, with 13 bases in the middle. cDNA prepared by RNA extraction and subsequent reverse transcription served as the template for sequencing. TCRdb keeps only in-frame clones here, not all; method: immunoSEQ multiplex PCR. In the table there are tens of thousands of clones, approximately 59% of which are singletons. The source is a human donor with alopecia areata. The specimen sequenced was CD4+ Tregs sorted from blood. This chain connects TRBV6-6 to TRBJ2-7; D gene uncertain. The CDR3 region is CASSSSMGGYF. In DNA form, the CDR3 reads TGTGCCAGCAGTTCATCAATGGGTGGGTACTTC.